This TCR beta chain came from a study of blood T cell repertoires in COVID-19. Across the study: Collection of acute and convalescent COVID-19 samples took place in the United States, Italy and Spain. T cells, B-cell-depleted T cells, or PBMCs provided the cDNA or gDNA that served as material.

Authors' data handling: Amplification of reference gene primers was used by the study to estimate nucleated cell counts. Data came from immunoSEQ multiplex PCR; TCRdb stores just in-frame clones and leaves some out. That table supplies the V and J calls and clone size; D and trimming were determined from the DNA. The table includes 220,000 or so clones, 86% detected once. This CDR3 is built from 15 residues. Recruited during active infection, patients (from Seattle) were subsequently followed longitudinally. The clonotype comes from a woman aged 45-65 years with COVID-19, enrolled during active disease. This chain uses TRBV21-1 with TRBJ1-2; the DNA was not used to check the table's D call, TRBD1. TRBV21-1 counts as a pseudogene. The specimen was peripheral blood. The CDR3 here is CASSKGTGGPYGYTF. For the CDR3, the DNA is TGTGCCAGCAGCAAGGGAACAGGGGGCCCCTATGGCTACACCTTC.